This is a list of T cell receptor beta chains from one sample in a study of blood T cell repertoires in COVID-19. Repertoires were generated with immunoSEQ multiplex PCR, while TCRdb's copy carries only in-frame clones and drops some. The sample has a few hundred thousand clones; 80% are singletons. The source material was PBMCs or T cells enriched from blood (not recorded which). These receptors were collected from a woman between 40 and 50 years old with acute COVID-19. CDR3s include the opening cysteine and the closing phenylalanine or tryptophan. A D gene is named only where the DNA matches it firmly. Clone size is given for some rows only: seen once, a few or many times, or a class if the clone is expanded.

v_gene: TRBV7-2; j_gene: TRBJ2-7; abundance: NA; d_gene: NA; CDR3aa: CASSPGTFYEQYF; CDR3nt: TGTGCCAGCAGCCCAGGGACTTTCTACGAGCAGTACTTC
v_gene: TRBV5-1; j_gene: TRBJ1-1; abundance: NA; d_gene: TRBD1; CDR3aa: CASSFGQGVVTEAFF; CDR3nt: TGCGCCAGCAGCTTCGGACAGGGAGTAGTCACTGAAGCTTTCTTT
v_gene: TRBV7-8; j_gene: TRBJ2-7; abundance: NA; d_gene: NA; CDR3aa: CASSLGQYEQYF; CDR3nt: TGTGCCAGCAGCCTAGGACAATACGAGCAGTACTTC
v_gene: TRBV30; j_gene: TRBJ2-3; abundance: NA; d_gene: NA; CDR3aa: CAWNLRTTDTQYF; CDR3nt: TGTGCCTGGAACCTCAGAACCACAGATACGCAGTATTTT
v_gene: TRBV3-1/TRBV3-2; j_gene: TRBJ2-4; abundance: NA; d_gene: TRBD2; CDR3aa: CASSQDKAGALSNLAKNIQYF; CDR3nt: TGTGCCAGCAGCCAAGATAAAGCGGGGGCCCTCTCTAATCTAGCCAAAAACATTCAGTACTTC
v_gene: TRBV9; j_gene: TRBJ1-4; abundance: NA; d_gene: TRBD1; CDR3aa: CASSVDRGRGREKLFF; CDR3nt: TGTGCCAGCAGCGTAGATCGGGGCAGGGGGCGTGAAAAACTGTTTTTT
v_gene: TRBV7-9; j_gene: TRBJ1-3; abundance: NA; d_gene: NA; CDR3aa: CASSLRGGEDSGNTIYF; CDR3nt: TGTGCCAGCAGCTTGAGGGGGGGCGAGGACTCTGGAAACACCATATATTTT
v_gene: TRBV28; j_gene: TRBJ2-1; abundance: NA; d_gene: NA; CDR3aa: CASSFAREEFF; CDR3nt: TGTGCCAGCAGTTTTGCTAGAGAAGAGTTCTTC
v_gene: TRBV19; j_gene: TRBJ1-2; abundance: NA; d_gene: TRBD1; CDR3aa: CASSSGTGAKSNYGYTF; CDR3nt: TGTGCCAGTAGTTCCGGGACAGGGGCCAAATCTAACTATGGCTACACCTTC
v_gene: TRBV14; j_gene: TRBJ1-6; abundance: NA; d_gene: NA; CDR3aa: CASSHRRGSYNSPLHF; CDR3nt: TGTGCCAGCAGCCATCGACGGGGCTCCTATAATTCACCCCTCCACTTT
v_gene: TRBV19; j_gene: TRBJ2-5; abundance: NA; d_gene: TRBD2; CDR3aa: CASSEGLAGEETQYF; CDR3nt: TGTGCCAGTAGCGAGGGACTAGCGGGAGAAGAGACCCAGTACTTC
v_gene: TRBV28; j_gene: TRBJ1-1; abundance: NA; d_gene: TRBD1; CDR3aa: CASSETGDTEAFF; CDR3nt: TGTGCCAGCAGTGAGACAGGGGATACTGAAGCTTTCTTT
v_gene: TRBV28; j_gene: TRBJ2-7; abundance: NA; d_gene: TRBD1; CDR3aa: CASTRRAGGVHEQYF; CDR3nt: TGTGCCAGCACCCGCCGGGCAGGGGGTGTCCACGAGCAGTACTTC
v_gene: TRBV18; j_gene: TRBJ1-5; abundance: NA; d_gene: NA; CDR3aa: CASSSRDDRINQPQHF; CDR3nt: TGTGCCAGCTCATCACGAGATGACAGGATCAATCAGCCCCAGCATTTT
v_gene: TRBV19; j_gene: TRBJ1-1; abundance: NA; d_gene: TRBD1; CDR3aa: CASSARQGWNTEAFF; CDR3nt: TGTGCCAGTAGTGCCCGACAGGGGTGGAACACTGAAGCTTTCTTT
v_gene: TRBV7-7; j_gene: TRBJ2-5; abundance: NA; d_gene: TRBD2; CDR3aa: CASSLALALAGAEETQYF; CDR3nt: TGTGCTAGCAGCTTAGCGCTTGCACTAGCGGGAGCTGAAGAGACCCAGTACTTC
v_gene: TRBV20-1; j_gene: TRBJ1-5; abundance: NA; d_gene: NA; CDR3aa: CSASKGDQPQHF; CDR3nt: TGCAGTGCTAGTAAGGGGGACCAGCCCCAGCATTTT
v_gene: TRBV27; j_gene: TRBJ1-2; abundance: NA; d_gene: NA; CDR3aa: CASSFDRRYGYTF; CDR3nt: TGTGCCAGCAGTTTCGACAGGCGATATGGCTACACCTTC
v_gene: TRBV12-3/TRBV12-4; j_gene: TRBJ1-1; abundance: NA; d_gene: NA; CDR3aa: CASSLGQLGAFF; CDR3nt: TGTGCCAGCAGCCTCGGACAGCTTGGAGCTTTCTTT
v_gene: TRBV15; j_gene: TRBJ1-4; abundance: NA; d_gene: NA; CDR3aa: CATSALRGTPTNEKLFF; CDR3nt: TGTGCCACCAGCGCGCTCAGGGGTACGCCGACTAATGAAAAACTGTTTTTT
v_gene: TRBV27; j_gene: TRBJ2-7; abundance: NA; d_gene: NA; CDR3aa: CASRPSTVTYEQYF; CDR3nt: TGTGCCAGCAGGCCGTCGACAGTAACCTACGAGCAGTACTTC
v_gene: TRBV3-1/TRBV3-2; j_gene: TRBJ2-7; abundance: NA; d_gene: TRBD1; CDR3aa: CASSAPGQDTYEQYF; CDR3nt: TGTGCCAGCAGCGCACCGGGACAGGACACCTACGAGCAGTACTTC
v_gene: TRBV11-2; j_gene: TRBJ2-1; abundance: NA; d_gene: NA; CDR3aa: CASRPIQGSSNEQFF; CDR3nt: TGTGCCAGCAGACCTATCCAGGGTTCGTCTAATGAGCAGTTCTTC
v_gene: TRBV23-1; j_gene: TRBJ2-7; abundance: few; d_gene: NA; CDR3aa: CASSQRQGYEQYF; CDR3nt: TGCGCCAGCAGTCAGCGGCAGGGGTACGAGCAGTACTTC
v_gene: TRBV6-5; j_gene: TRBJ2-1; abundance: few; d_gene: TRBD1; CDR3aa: CASQVGTGTGDEQFF; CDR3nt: TGTGCCAGCCAGGTGGGCACCGGGACAGGGGATGAGCAGTTCTTC
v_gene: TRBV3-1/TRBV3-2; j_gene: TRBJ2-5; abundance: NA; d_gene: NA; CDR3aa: CASSQDRWAETQYF; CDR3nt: TGTGCCAGCAGCCAAGACAGGTGGGCAGAGACCCAGTACTTC
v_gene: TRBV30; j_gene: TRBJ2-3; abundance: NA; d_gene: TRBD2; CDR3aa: CAWSSGGSTDTQYF; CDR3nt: TGTGCCTGGAGTTCCGGGGGGAGCACAGATACGCAGTATTTT
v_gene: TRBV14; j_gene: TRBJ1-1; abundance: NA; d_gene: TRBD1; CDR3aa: CASSQVWDRLNTEAFF; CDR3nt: TGTGCCAGCAGCCAAGTTTGGGACAGATTGAACACTGAAGCTTTCTTT
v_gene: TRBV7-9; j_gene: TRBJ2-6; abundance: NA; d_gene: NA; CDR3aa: CASSLVGSGANVLTF; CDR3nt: TGTGCCAGCAGCTTAGTCGGGTCTGGGGCCAACGTCCTGACTTTC
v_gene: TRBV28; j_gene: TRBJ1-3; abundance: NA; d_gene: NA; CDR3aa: CASSPQWSSGNTIYF; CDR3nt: TGTGCCAGCAGCCCTCAGTGGAGCTCTGGAAACACCATATATTTT
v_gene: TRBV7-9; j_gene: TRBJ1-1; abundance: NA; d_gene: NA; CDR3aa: CASSPPDSYTEAFF; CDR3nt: TGTGCCAGCAGCCCCCCAGACAGTTACACTGAAGCTTTCTTT
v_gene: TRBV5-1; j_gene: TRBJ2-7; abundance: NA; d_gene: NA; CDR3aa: CASSPTGTTYEQYF; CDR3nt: TGCGCCAGCAGCCCGACAGGAACGACTTACGAGCAGTACTTC
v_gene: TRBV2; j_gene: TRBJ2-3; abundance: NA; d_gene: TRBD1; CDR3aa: CASRKGSGQGTDTQYF; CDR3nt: TGTGCCAGCAGGAAGGGGTCGGGACAGGGAACAGATACGCAGTATTTT
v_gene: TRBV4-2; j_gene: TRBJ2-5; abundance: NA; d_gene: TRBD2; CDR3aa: CASSQDPGLGLAGGQRETQYF; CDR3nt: TGTGCCAGCAGCCAAGATCCCGGACTCGGGCTAGCGGGGGGCCAACGAGAGACCCAGTACTTC
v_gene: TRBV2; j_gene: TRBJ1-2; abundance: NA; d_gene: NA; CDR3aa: CASQEGRVLSYGYTF; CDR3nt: TGTGCCAGCCAGGAAGGGAGGGTCCTTTCGTATGGCTACACCTTC
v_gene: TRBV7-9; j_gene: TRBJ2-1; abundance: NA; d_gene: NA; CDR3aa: CASSHPPEPDEQFF; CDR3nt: TGTGCCAGCAGCCACCCCCCCGAGCCGGATGAGCAGTTCTTC
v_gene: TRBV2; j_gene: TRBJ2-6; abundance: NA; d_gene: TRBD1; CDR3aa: CASSEAGTGALFSGANVLTF; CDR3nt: TGTGCCAGCAGTGAAGCGGGGACAGGGGCGCTATTCTCTGGGGCCAACGTCCTGACTTTC
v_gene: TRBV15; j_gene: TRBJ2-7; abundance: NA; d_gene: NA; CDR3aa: CATSRDAGGYQQYF; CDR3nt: TGTGCCACCAGCAGAGATGCCGGCGGCTACCAGCAGTACTTC
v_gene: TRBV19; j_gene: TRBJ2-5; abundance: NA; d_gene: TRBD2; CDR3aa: CASSGGPTESGSRQTQYF; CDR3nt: TGTGCCAGTAGTGGGGGGCCGACAGAGAGCGGGAGTCGGCAGACCCAGTACTTC
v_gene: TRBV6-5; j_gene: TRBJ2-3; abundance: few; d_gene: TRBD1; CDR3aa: CASRGQPIGDTQYF; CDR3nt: TGTGCCAGCAGGGGACAGCCCATCGGGGATACGCAGTATTTT
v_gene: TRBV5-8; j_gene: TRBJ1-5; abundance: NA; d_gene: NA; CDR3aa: CASSSGLNQGQPQHF; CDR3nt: TGTGCCAGCAGCTCAGGACTGAACCAAGGGCAGCCCCAGCATTTT
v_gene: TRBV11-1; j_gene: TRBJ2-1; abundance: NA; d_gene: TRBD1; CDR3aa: CASSRTGNSAGGFF; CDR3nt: TGTGCCAGCAGCAGGACAGGGAACTCGGCGGGTGGGTTCTTC
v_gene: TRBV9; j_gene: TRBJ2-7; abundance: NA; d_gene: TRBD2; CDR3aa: CASSVGASGDLSYEQYF; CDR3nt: TGTGCCAGCAGCGTAGGGGCTAGCGGGGACCTCTCCTACGAGCAGTACTTC
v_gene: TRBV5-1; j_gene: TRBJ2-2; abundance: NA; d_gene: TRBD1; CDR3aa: CASSIDRGHTGELFF; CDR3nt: TGCGCCAGCAGCATAGACAGGGGTCACACCGGGGAGCTGTTTTTT
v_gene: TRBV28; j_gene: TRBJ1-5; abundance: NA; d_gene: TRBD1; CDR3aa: CASSSGTGDRGNQPQHF; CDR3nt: TGTGCCAGCAGTTCCGGGACAGGGGACAGGGGCAATCAGCCCCAGCATTTT
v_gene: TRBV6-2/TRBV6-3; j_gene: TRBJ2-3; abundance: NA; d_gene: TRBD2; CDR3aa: CASSYSTSGSGTDTQYF; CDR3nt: TGTGCCAGCAGTTACAGCACTAGCGGGAGCGGCACAGATACGCAGTATTTT
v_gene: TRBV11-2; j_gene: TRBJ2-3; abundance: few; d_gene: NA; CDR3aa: CASSPGQFLTDTQYF; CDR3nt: TGTGCCAGCAGCCCCGGACAGTTTCTCACAGATACGCAGTATTTT
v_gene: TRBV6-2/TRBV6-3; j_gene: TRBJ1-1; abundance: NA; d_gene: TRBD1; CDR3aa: CASSSRGQASTEAFF; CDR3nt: TGTGCCAGCAGTTCCAGGGGACAGGCGAGCACTGAAGCTTTCTTT
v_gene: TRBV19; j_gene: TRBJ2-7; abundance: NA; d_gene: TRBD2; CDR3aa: CASSINTGGSSYEQYF; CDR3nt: TGTGCCAGTAGTATAAACACGGGGGGGAGCTCCTACGAGCAGTACTTC
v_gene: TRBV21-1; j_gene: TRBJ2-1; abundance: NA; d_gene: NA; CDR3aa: CASSGSSYNEQFF; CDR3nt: TGTGCCAGCAGCGGGAGCTCCTACAATGAGCAGTTCTTC
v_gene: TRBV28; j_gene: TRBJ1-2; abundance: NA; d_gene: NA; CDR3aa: CASSSGRDTRNYGYTF; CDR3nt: TGTGCCAGCAGTTCCGGCAGGGACACTAGGAACTATGGCTACACCTTC
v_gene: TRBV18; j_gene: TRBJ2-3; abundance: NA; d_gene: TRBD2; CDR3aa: CASPLAGGPDILDTQYF; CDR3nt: TGTGCCAGCCCACTAGCGGGAGGGCCGGATATCCTAGATACGCAGTATTTT
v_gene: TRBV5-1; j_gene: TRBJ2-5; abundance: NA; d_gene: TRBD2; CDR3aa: CASSRTSGRETQYF; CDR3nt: TGCGCCAGCAGCCGGACTAGCGGGAGGGAGACCCAGTACTTC
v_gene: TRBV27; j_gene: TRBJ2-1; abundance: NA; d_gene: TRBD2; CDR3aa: CASSLRGPGVPGLEREQFF; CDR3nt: TGTGCCAGCAGTTTAAGAGGGCCAGGGGTCCCGGGACTAGAACGTGAGCAGTTCTTC